This T cell receptor beta chain originates from a study of blood T cells in healthy people across ages. Overall study findings and caveats: Relative to aged donors, long-lived donors carried more naive CD4+ cells and displayed higher diversity.

A note on this clonotype: The antigen is undetermined.

Per the germline V gene, CDR1 is SEHNR and CDR2 is FQNEAQ (reference sequence). The CDR3 covers 15 residues. The J segment lost 8 bases and the V segment lost 5 bases, leaving 9 bases of the junction unmatched. Together with a sample-barcoded 5' primer, a J-beta primer mix was included in a second PCR lasting about 7 to 11 cycles. TCRdb called the 5' RACE reads again in MiXCR, with one record for every CDR3 protein. The table includes about 1.6 million distinct CDR3 sequences, almost 35% detected once. The source material was blood. This chain connects TRBV7-9 to TRBJ1-4; 9 nucleotides align to TRBD1. The receptor was isolated from a woman under 40 in good health. CDR3 sequence (DNA): TGTGCCAGCAGCCCTCCGGGACAGGGTGAGGAAAAACTGTTTTTT. As protein: CASSPPGQGEEKLFF. The variable domain in full, completed from reference TRBV7-9 and TRBJ1-4, reads DTGVSQNPRHKITKRGQNVTFRCDPISEHNRLYWYRQTLGQGPEFLTYFQNEAQLEKSRLLSDRFSAERPKGSFSTLEIQRTEQGDSAMYLCASSPPGQGEEKLFFGSGTQLSVL.